This T cell receptor (beta chain) was recorded in a study of OX40 agonist ivuxolimab in advanced cancers. Regarding the research as a whole: The costimulatory receptor OX40 (CD134) was targeted by ivuxolimab, a fully human IgG2 agonistic monoclonal antibody. Among the approximately 50 dose-escalation patients, some 20 had hepatocellular carcinoma, approximately 15 melanoma, 9 renal cell carcinoma and 9 head and neck cancer. Intravenous ivuxolimab was administered to patients every 2 weeks at six dose levels: 0.01, 0.1, 0.3, 1.5, 3 and 10 mg/kg. Peripheral TCRbeta sequencing aimed to test whether ivuxolimab altered TCR sequence diversity and caused clonal T-cell expansion. The paper reports the monotherapy dose-escalation portion (N of about 47 patients) of the phase I ivuxolimab trial. Prior anti-PD-1, anti-PD-L1 or anti-CTLA-4 therapy was permitted, and 30% to 50% of dose-escalation patients had received checkpoint inhibitors. Partial responses occurred in three dose-escalation patients: two with cutaneous melanoma and one with hepatocellular carcinoma. In the dose-escalation cohort, 70% to 90% of patients were male, and the mean age was roughly 60 years with a range of roughly 20 to 79.

In this sample, this clone turned up many times. Its specific antigen is unknown. No base quality information exists; no much larger clone differs at one position. Findings and caveats that apply to the study as a whole: In the 0.1-3.0 mg/kg groups, partial responders had among the lowest normalized peripheral clonal expansion, particularly in CD8+ T cells. Which antigens the clonally expanded peripheral T cells were specific for was not determined. Low levels of normalized T-cell clonal expansion were also shown by some nonresponding patients. After ivuxolimab, more expanded clones were found on average in CD8+ T cells than in CD4+ T cells. At doses from 0.1 to 3.0 mg/kg, clonal expansion was seen in both CD4+ and CD8+ blood T cells between baseline and week 6.

From a lookup of the germline V gene (reference sequence), CDR1 and CDR2 are MNHNY and SVGAGI. V and J lose 6 bases and 8 bases, and a span of 14 bases separates them. The CDR3, cysteine through phenylalanine, is 13 amino acids long. Only the CDR3 region is kept as DNA, spanning 39 bases read in frame from base 1. The trial excluded patients who had a history of autoimmune disease or who were on systemic immunosuppression. Peripheral blood for TCR sequencing was drawn from every dose cohort at baseline, at cycle 4 day 1 and at cycle 7 day 1. Samples came from an open-label, multicenter, first-in-human phase I dose-escalation trial of ivuxolimab. The trial enrolled adults with locally advanced or metastatic head and neck squamous cell, hepatocellular, melanoma or renal cell carcinoma. Before TCR sequencing, CD4+ and CD8+ T cells were separately sorted from peripheral blood. For sequencing of the TCRbeta CDR3 region, genomic DNA was extracted from the sorted cells. TCRbeta CDR3 regions were sequenced using the immunoSEQ Assay. TCRdb mirrors the immuneACCESS table, restricted to in-frame sequences. Some clones are absent from its copies; in checked studies, under half trace to an unresolved V gene, and the reason for the others is unknown. A total of about 110,000 clones appear in this sample, approximately 90% of them only once. Together, the top ten hold approximately 0.63% of the sample.

Here the chain combines TRBV6-6 and TRBJ2-1; the D gene is tentatively TRBD1 or TRBD2, each matching 6 bases. The starting material was CD4+ or CD8+ T cells sorted from blood, obtained in a trial of the OX40 agonist ivuxolimab. The receptor was derived from an adult with an advanced solid tumor such as melanoma, head and neck, liver or kidney cancer. The DNA sequence is given as TGTGCCAGCAGAAATGTCGGGGGCGATGAGCAGTTCTTC. Translated, this gives CASRNVGGDEQFF.